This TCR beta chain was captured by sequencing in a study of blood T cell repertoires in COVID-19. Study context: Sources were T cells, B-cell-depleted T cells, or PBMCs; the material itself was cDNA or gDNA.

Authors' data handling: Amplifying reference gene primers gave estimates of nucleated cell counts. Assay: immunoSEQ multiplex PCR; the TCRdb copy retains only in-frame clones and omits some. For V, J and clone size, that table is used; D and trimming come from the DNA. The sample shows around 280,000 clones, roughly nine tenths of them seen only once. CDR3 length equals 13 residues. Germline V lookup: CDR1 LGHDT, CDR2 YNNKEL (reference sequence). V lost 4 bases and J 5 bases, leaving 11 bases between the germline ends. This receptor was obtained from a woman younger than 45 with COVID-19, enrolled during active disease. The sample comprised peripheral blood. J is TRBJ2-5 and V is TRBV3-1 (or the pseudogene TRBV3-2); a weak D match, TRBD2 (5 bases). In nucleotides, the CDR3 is TGTGCCAGCAGCCGGCAAAGGGAGGAGACCCAGTACTTC. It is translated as CASSRQREETQYF.